These 8 T cell receptor beta chains share one sample of origin, sequenced in a study of blood T cell repertoires in COVID-19. Profiling relied on immunoSEQ multiplex PCR, and the TCRdb table lists in-frame clones only, not all of them. Altogether approximately 230,000 clones are present, roughly 79% being singletons, with the ten largest covering 14% to 15%. Sequences were obtained from PBMCs or T cells enriched from blood (not recorded which). The origin of the receptors is a man in his forties who had recovered from COVID-19.

The V call is TRBV3-1 (or the pseudogene TRBV3-2), the J call TRBJ1-2; 7 bases align to TRBD1. Per germline, CDR1 LGHDT and CDR2 YNNKEL (reference sequence). The J segment lost 0 bases and the V segment lost 4 bases, leaving 11 bases of the junction unmatched. This CDR3 region has 17 residues. The DNA for the CDR3 is TGTGCCAGCAGCCGAAAAAGGGCAGGGGGTACTAACTATGGCTACACCTTC. Translating gives CASSRKRAGGTNYGYTF.

The V gene is TRBV7-3, the J gene TRBJ1-1; possibly TRBD1 for D (6 bases). The CDR3 extends over 13 amino acids. V lost 6 bases to trimming and J lost 7 bases, with 15 bases between them. Germline V gives CDR1 SGHTA, CDR2 FQGTGA. CDR3 region: CASSPLGQFEAFF. CDR3 DNA sequence: TGTGCCAGCAGTCCGCTCGGACAGTTTGAAGCTTTCTTT.

This clone has only one observation. The rearrangement uses TRBV6-6 and TRBJ1-1; 8 bases line up with TRBD1. Germline values: CDR1 MNHNY, CDR2 SVGAGI (reference sequence). The CDR3 is 14 residues long. The junction had 7 bases not matched to a gene; V was cut back by 6 bases and J by 4 bases. The CDR3 is CASSGQGRGTEAFF. DNA for the CDR3: TGTGCCAGCAGCGGACAGGGCCGGGGCACTGAAGCTTTCTTT.

The chain employs TRBV2 and TRBJ1-6; 7 nucleotides agree with TRBD1. Germline V gene data show CDR1 as SNHLY and CDR2 as FYNNEI. The CDR3 extends over 15 amino acids. V shed 3 bases, J shed 7 bases, and the junction held 6 bases outside the gene matches. CDR3 residues: CASSEQGVGNSPLHF. For the CDR3, the DNA is TGTGCCAGCAGTGAGCAGGGGGTAGGGAATTCACCCCTCCACTTT.

Of note for this clone: The same CDR3 can be traced to other DNA sequences in this sample. V usage is TRBV7-3 and J usage is TRBJ1-1; tentative D call: TRBD1 (6 bases). The length of the CDR3 is 14 residues. CDR1 is SGHTA and CDR2 is FQGTGA in the germline V gene. The V end was cut by 0 bases, the J end by 3 bases, with 8 bases between. CDR3 sequence: CASSLTGGDTEAFF. CDR3 DNA sequence: TGTGCCAGCAGCTTAACAGGGGGAGACACTGAAGCTTTCTTT.

This chain uses TRBV18 with TRBJ1-1, with D perhaps TRBD1 (5 bases). CDR1 is KGHSH, CDR2 LQKENI, per germline. The CDR3 consists of 15 residues. The V and J ends lost 2 bases and 1 base respectively, with 11 bases between them. The CDR3 region has the DNA TGTGCCAGCTCACCAAGGTACAGGACGAACACTGAAGCTTTCTTT. This translates into CASSPRYRTNTEAFF.

This chain connects TRBV27 to TRBJ1-4; tentatively, D is TRBD1 (6 bases). Trimming shortened V by 4 bases and J by 8 bases, and 17 bases separated the two germline ends. The V gene's germline CDR1 is MNHEY and CDR2 SMNVEV (reference sequence). The CDR3 has 15 amino acids. The CDR3 nucleotides are TGTGCCAGCAGTTCTCAGGGGACAATGCCGGAAAAACTGTTTTTT. Its translation: CASSSQGTMPEKLFF.

The chain has TRBV6-2 or TRBV6-3 and TRBJ2-3; D may be TRBD2 (5 bases). Trimming shortened V by 5 bases and J by 2 bases, and 11 bases separated the two germline ends. Germline CDR1 and CDR2: MNHEY and SVGEGT. The CDR3 sequence is 14 residues long. The CDR3 bases are TGTGCCAGCAGTATCGCGGGTATCACAGATACGCAGTATTTT. It specifies CASSIAGITDTQYF.